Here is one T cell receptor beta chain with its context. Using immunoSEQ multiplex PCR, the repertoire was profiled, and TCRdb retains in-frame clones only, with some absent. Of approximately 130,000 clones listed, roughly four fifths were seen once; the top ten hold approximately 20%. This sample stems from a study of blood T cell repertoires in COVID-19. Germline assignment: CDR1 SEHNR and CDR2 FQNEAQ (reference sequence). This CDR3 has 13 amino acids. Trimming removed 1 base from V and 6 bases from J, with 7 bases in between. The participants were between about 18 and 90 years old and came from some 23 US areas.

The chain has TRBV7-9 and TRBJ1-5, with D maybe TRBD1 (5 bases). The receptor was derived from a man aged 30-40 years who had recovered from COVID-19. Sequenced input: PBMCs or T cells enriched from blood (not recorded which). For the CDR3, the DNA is TGTGCCAGCAGCTTAGGGGGGGTTCAGCCCCAGCATTTT. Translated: CASSLGGVQPQHF.